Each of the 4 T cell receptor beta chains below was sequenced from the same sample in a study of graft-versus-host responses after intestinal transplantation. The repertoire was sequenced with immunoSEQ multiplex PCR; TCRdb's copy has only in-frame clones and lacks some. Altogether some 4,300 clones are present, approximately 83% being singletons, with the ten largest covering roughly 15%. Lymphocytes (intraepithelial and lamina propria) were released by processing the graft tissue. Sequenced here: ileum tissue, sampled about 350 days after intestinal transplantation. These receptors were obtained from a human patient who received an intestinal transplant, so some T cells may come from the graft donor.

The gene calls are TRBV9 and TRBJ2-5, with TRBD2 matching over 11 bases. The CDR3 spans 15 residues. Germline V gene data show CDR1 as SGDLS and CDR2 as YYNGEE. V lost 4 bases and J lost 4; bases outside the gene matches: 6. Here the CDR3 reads CASSQFGLAGETQYF. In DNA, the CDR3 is TGTGCCAGCAGCCAGTTCGGACTAGCGGGAGAGACCCAGTACTTC.

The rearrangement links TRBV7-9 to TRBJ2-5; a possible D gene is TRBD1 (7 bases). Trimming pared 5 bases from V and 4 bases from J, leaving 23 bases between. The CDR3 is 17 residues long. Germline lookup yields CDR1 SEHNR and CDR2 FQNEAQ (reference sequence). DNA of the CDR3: TGTGCCAGCAGCCCAGGTCGGGGGACAGCCAGCCCAGAGACCCAGTACTTC. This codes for CASSPGRGTASPETQYF. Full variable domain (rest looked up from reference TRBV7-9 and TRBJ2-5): DTGVSQNPRHKITKRGQNVTFRCDPISEHNRLYWYRQTLGQGPEFLTYFQNEAQLEKSRLLSDRFSAERPKGSFSTLEIQRTEQGDSAMYLCASSPGRGTASPETQYFGPGTRLLVL.

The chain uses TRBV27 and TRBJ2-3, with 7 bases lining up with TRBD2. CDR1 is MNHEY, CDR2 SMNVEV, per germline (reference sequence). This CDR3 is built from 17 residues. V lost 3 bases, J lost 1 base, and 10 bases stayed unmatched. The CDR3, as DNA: TGTGCCAGCAGTTTTATCAGGTCTAGCGGACGCACAGATACGCAGTATTTT. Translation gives CASSFIRSSGRTDTQYF.

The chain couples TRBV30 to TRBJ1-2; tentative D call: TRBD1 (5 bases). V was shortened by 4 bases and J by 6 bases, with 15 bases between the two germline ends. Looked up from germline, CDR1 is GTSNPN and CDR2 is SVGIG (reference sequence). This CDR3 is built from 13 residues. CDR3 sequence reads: CAWILREGNGYTF. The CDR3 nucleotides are TGTGCCTGGATCCTGCGGGAGGGGAATGGCTACACCTTC.